This section outlines one TCR beta chain sequence together with its context. Its target is unknown. The missing CDR3 end, 3 residues past where the read stops, is filled in from the germline J gene. The data stem from a study of Tregs in tolerant kidney transplant recipients. About the research overall: Related graft donors supplied nonmyeloablative bone marrow transplants, and mixed chimerism was transient. The study's findings and limits: Few patients were studied, so findings need validation in larger groups.

The CDR3 is 15 amino acids. J gave up 6 bases and V 6 bases, and 11 bases lay outside the gene matches. The germline V gene has CDR1 MNHEY and CDR2 SVGEGT. Assay: immunoSEQ multiplex PCR; the TCRdb copy retains only in-frame clones and omits some. This sample's clone table lists about 48,000 clones. Unstimulated regulatory T cells (CD4+CD25+CD127-), CD4+CD25- non-regulatory cells, CD4 and CD8 cells were FACS-sorted from thawed PBMCs. This specimen was CD4+ T cells from blood, taken before the transplant. This TCR was sampled from a human donor who received a combined kidney and bone marrow transplant. The J gene is TRBJ2-3, the V gene TRBV6-2 or TRBV6-3, with 8 bases matching TRBD1. CDR3 amino acids: CASSRQGTALDTQYF. The covered CDR3 bases are TGTGCCAGCAGCCGACAGGGGACCGCGTTGGATACG.